This T cell receptor (beta chain) was identified in a study of T cell responses to AZD1222 COVID-19 vaccine. With regard to this clone: What it recognizes is unknown.

Libraries were prepared by immunoSEQ multiplex PCR; TCRdb keeps only in-frame clonotypes and omits some of them. Seen here are about 160,000 clones, just over 90% observed once, and the top ten hold around 0.99%. Trimming at V came to 9 bases and at J to 0 bases, leaving 7 bases not matched to a gene. The CDR3 extends over 14 amino acids. CDR1 and CDR2 from the germline V gene are ENHRY and SYGVKD. General observations from the study: Only 5 to 7 AZD1222 recipients tested seropositive at baseline. No day 14 peak samples; only post-peak repertoires were characterized.

The origin of this receptor is an adult who received the AZD1222 COVID-19 vaccine. Material: peripheral blood, obtained 28 days after the second AZD1222 dose. V is TRBV10-3 and J is TRBJ2-7; 8 nucleotides align to TRBD1. The CDR3, as DNA: TGTGCCATTACTCCGGGACAGGTCTCCTACGAGCAGTACTTC. Residues: CAITPGQVSYEQYF.